This T cell receptor beta chain was recovered during a study of CD8 T cells in ankylosing spondylitis. Scientists made TCR beta libraries using quantitative 5'-RACE with molecular barcodes. TCRdb analysed the 5' RACE reads with MiXCR anew, one entry per CDR3 protein. This table has about 240,000 distinct CDR3 sequences, less than 10% appearing once. Study-level results: A TCR beta motif of roughly eight highly homologous variants seemed to mark ankylosing spondylitis blood. Clones tied to disease were said to be significantly enriched in matched ankylosing spondylitis synovial fluid.

This clonotype was seen repeatedly, ten times or more. Its antigen is unidentified. The junction had 7 bases not matched to a gene; V was cut back by 1 base and J by 6 bases. Germline-derived CDR1 and CDR2 are SGHVS and FQNEAQ. CDR3 length: 16 residues. Sample: blood, either unsorted or a sorted T cell fraction (not recorded which). The receptor comes from a male donor with ankylosing spondylitis or in good health (not recorded which). This sequence joins TRBV7-8 and TRBJ2-2; 8 bases are shared with TRBD2. The CDR3 nucleotides are TGTGCCAGCAGCTTAGTTAAACGGGAGGGGGCCGGGGAGCTGTTTTTT. Encoded protein: CASSLVKREGAGELFF.